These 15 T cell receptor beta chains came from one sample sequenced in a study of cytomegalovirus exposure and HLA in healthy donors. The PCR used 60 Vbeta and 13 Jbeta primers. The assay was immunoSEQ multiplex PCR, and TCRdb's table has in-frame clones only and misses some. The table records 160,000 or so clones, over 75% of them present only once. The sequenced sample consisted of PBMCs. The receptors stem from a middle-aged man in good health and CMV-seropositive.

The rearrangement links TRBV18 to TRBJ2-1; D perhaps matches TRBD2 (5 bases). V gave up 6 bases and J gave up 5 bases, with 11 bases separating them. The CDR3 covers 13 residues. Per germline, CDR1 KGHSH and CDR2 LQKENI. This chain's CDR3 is CASSTTGDNEQFF. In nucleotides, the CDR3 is TGTGCCAGCTCGACGACCGGGGACAATGAGCAGTTCTTC. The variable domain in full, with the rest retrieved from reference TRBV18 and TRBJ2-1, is NAGVMQNPRHLVRRRGQEARLRCSPMKGHSHVYWYRQLPEEGLKFMVYLQKENIIDESGMPKERFSAEFPKEGPSILRIQQVVRGDSAAYFCASSTTGDNEQFFGPGTRLTVL.

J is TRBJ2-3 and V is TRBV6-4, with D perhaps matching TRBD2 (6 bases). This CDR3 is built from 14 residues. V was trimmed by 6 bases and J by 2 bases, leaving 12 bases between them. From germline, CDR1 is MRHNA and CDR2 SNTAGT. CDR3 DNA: TGTGCCAGCAGCGGGACGGGAGCCACAGATACGCAGTATTTT. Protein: CASSGTGATDTQYF.

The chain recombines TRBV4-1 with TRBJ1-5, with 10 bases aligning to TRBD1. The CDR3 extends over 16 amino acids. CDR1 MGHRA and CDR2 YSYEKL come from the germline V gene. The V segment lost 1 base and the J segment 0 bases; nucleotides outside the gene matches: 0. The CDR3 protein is CASSQGDRGSNQPQHF. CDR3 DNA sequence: TGCGCCAGCAGCCAAGGGGACAGGGGTAGCAATCAGCCCCAGCATTTT.

The DNA for the CDR3 is TGTGCCAGCAGCTTAGCCGTCGCCTACAATGAGCAGTTCTTC. Amino acid sequence: CASSLAVAYNEQFF. The rearrangement links TRBV7-8 to TRBJ2-1; the D is unclear. CDR3 length: 14 amino acids. The V gene's germline CDR1 is SGHVS and CDR2 FQNEAQ. V was shortened by 0 bases and J by 2 bases, with 5 bases between the two germline ends.

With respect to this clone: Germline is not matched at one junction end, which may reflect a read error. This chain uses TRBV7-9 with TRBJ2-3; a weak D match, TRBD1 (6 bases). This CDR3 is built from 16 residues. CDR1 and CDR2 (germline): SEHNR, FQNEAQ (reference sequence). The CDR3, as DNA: TGTTCCAGCAGAGGGAAGGCAGGGGCTAGCACAGATACGCAGTATTTT. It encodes CSSRGKAGASTDTQYF.

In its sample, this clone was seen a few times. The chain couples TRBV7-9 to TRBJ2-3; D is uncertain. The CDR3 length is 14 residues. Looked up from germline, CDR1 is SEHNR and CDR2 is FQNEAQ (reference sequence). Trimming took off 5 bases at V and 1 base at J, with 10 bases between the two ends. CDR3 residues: CASSLNQGTDTQYF. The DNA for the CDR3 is TGTGCCAGCAGCCTAAATCAGGGCACAGATACGCAGTATTTT.

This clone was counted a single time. The CDR3 loop is CASSVRDTGGGNTIYF. CDR3 DNA: TGTGCCAGCAGCGTACGGGACACCGGTGGTGGAAACACCATATATTTT. V gene TRBV7-8 combines with J gene TRBJ1-3; possible D gene TRBD1, 6 bases. The V end lost 5 bases, the J end lost 3 bases, and 17 bases lay between the germline ends. In germline, CDR1 is SGHVS, CDR2 FQNEAQ. The CDR3 covers 16 residues.

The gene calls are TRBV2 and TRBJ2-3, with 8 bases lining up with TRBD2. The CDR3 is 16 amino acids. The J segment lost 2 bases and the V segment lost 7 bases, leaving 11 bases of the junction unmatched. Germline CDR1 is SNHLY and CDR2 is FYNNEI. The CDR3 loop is CASTRGRTSLTDTQYF. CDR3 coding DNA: TGTGCCAGCACGAGAGGTAGGACTAGCCTCACAGATACGCAGTATTTT.

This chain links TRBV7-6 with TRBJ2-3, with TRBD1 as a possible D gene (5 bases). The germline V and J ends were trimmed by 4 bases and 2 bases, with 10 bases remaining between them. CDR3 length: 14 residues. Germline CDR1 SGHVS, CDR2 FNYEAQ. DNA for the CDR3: TGTGCCAGCAGCTGGGAAGGGGACACAGATACGCAGTATTTT. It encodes CASSWEGDTDTQYF.

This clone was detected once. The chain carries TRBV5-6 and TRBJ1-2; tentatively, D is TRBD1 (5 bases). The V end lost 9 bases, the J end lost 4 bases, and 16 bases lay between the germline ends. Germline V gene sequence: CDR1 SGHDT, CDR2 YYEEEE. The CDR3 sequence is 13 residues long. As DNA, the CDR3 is TGTGCCACCCTGATCTGGGGGGTCTATGGCTACACCTTC. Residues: CATLIWGVYGYTF.

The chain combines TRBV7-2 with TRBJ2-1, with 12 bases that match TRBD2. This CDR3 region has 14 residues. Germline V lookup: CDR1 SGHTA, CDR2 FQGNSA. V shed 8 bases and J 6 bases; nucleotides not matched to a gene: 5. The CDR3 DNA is TGTGCCAGCGCCTGGACTAGCGGGACCAATGAGCAGTTCTTC. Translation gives CASAWTSGTNEQFF.

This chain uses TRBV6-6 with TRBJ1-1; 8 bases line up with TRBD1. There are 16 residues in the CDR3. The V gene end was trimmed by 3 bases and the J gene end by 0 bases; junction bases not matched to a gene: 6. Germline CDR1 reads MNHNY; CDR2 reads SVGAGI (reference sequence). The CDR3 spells CASSYTGQAMNTEAFF. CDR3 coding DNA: TGTGCCAGCAGTTATACGGGACAGGCCATGAACACTGAAGCTTTCTTT.

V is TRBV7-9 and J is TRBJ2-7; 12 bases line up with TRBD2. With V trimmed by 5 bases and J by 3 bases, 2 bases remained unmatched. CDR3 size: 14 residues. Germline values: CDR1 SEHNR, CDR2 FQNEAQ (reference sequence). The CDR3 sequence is CASSETSGSYEQYF. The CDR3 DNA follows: TGTGCCAGCAGCGAGACTAGCGGGAGCTACGAGCAGTACTTC.

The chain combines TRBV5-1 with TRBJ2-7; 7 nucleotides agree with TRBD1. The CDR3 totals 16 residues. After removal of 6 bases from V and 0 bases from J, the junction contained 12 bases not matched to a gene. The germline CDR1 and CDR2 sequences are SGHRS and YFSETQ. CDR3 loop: CASNRGDALISYEQYF. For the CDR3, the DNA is TGCGCCAGCAACAGGGGCGACGCCCTCATCTCCTACGAGCAGTACTTC.

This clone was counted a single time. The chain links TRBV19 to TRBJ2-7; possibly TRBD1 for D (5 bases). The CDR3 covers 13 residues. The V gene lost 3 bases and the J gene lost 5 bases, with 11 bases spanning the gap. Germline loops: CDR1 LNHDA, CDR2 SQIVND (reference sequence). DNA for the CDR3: TGTGCCAGTAGTATTTCAGGGATCAACGAGCAGTACTTC. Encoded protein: CASSISGINEQYF. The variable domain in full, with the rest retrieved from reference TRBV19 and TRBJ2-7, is DGGITQSPKYLFRKEGQNVTLSCEQNLNHDAMYWYRQDPGQGLRLIYYSQIVNDFQKGDIAEGYSVSREKKESFPLTVTSAQKNPTAFYLCASSISGINEQYFGPGTRLTVT.